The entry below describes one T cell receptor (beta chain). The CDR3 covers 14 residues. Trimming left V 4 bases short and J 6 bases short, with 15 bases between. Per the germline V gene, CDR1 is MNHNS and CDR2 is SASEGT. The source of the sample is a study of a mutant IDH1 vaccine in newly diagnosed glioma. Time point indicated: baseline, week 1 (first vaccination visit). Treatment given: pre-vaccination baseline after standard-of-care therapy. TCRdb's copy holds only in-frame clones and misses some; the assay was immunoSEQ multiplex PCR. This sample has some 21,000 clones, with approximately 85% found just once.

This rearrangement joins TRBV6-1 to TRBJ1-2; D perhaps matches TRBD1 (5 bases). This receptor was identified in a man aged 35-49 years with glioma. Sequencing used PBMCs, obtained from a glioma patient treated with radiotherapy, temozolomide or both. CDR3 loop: CASSGGLAGNGYTF. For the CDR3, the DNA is TGTGCCAGCAGTGGGGGACTGGCGGGCAATGGCTACACCTTC.